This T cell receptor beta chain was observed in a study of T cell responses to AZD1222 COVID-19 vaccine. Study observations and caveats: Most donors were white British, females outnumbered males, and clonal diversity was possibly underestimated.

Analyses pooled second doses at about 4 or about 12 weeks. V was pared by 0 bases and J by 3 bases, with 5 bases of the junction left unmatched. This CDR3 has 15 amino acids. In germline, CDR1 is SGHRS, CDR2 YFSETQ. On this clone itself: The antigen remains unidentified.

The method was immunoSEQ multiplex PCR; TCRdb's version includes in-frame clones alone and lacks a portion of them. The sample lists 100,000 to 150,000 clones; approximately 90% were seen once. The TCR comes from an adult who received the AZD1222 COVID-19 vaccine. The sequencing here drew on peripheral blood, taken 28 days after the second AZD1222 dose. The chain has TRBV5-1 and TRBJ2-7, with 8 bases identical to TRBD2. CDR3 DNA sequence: TGCGCCAGCAGCTTGGTAGGAGCGGGGGACTACGAGCAGTACTTC. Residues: CASSLVGAGDYEQYF.